The entry below gives a single T cell receptor (beta chain) sequence along with its context. Its matching antigen is unknown. Libraries were prepared by immunoSEQ multiplex PCR; TCRdb keeps only in-frame clonotypes and omits some of them. The sample consists of roughly 120,000 clones, 85% to 90% of them appearing once. The data were obtained in a study of T cell responses to AZD1222 COVID-19 vaccine. Study-wide findings and caveats: Receipt of two AZD1222 doses was followed by a rise in Spike-specific TCR breadth and depth. White British donors predominated, females outnumbered males, and clonal diversity was possibly underestimated.

After removal of 2 bases from V and 1 base from J, the junction contained 3 bases not matched to a gene. The CDR3 has 15 amino acids. CDR1 is MNHEY, CDR2 SVGAGI, per germline. This sample comprised peripheral blood, obtained on day 0 of AZD1222 vaccination. The TCR sequence derives from an adult in good health. This sequence joins TRBV6-5 and TRBJ2-5; 8 nucleotides line up with TRBD1. CDR3 nucleotide sequence: TGTGCCAGCAGTTACCCCGGACAGGGCCAAGAGACCCAGTACTTC. Amino acids: CASSYPGQGQETQYF.